This T cell receptor (beta chain) was observed in a study of CD8 T cells in ankylosing spondylitis. In TCRdb, the 5' RACE reads were re-called with MiXCR into one record per CDR3 protein. The sample holds tens of thousands of distinct CDR3 sequences, 6.5% to 9% seen once. This CDR3 region has 16 residues. The J segment lost 5 bases and the V segment lost 1 base, leaving 11 bases of the junction unmatched. The germline CDR1 and CDR2 sequences are SGDLS and YYNGEE. This clonotype has only a few counts. Sequencing was done on a sample of blood. The V gene is TRBV9, the J gene TRBJ2-5, with TRBD1 matching over 7 bases. The source is a male donor with ankylosing spondylitis or in good health (not recorded which). The CDR3 sequence: CASSVWGRQGEETQYF. The CDR3 DNA reads TGTGCCAGCAGCGTATGGGGGCGGCAGGGGGAGGAGACCCAGTACTTC.